These T cell receptor beta chains were read from a single sample in a study of OX40 agonist ivuxolimab in advanced cancers. Sequencing was performed with immunoSEQ multiplex PCR; in TCRdb, only in-frame clones are kept and a portion is missing. Altogether tens of thousands of clones are present, about 90% being singletons, with the ten largest covering more than 5.5%. The sample consisted of CD4+ or CD8+ T cells sorted from blood, taken in a trial of the OX40 agonist ivuxolimab. All receptors derive from an adult with an advanced solid tumor such as melanoma, head and neck, liver or kidney cancer. Both conserved end residues are part of each CDR3. A D gene is named only where the DNA matches it firmly. Clone sizes are given selectively: once, few, many, or a class where the clone is expanded.

CASRAGQGAGYTF TGTGCCAGCAGGGCGGGACAGGGGGCTGGCTACACCTTC TRBD1 TRBV6-4 NA TRBJ1-2
CASSSPGHTNYYEQYF TGTGCCAGCAGCTCTCCGGGACACACCAATTACTACGAGCAGTACTTC NA TRBV11-2 NA TRBJ2-7
CASSLGTASYEQYF TGTGCCAGCAGCCTAGGTACGGCGTCCTACGAGCAGTACTTC NA TRBV7-6 few TRBJ2-7
CASSRKTSPSYEQYF TGTGCCAGCTCGCGGAAGACTAGCCCTTCCTACGAGCAGTACTTC TRBD2 TRBV18 NA TRBJ2-7
CASAPTRRPYNEQFF TGTGCCAGCGCTCCGACTAGAAGGCCCTACAATGAGCAGTTCTTC NA TRBV19 NA TRBJ2-1
CASSGVGGLAKNIQYF TGTGCCAGCAGTGGGGTCGGGGGCCTAGCCAAAAACATTCAGTACTTC NA TRBV6-1 NA TRBJ2-4
CASSLGQGPGNTIYF TGTGCCAGCAGCTTAGGACAGGGGCCTGGAAACACCATATATTTT TRBD1 TRBV7-9 NA TRBJ1-3
CASSILTSGSTDTQYF TGCGCCAGCAGTATCCTGACTAGCGGGAGCACAGATACGCAGTATTTT TRBD2 TRBV5-1 NA TRBJ2-3
CASSSRSSVAKNIQYF TGCGCCAGCAGCTCCCGGTCATCCGTCGCCAAAAACATTCAGTACTTC NA TRBV5-1 NA TRBJ2-4
CASSLEVTVPTEAFF TGCGCCAGCAGCTTGGAAGTGACTGTTCCCACTGAAGCTTTCTTT NA TRBV5-1 NA TRBJ1-1
CASISGQQTYGYTF TGTGCCAGCATCTCGGGACAGCAGACCTATGGCTACACCTTC TRBD1 TRBV6-1 once TRBJ1-2
CASSAGLAAYNEQFF TGTGCCAGCAGCGCTGGACTAGCGGCCTACAATGAGCAGTTCTTC TRBD2 TRBV5-8 NA TRBJ2-1
CASSQETLAENYEQYF TGTGCCAGCAGCCAGGAGACACTAGCGGAGAATTACGAGCAGTACTTC TRBD2 TRBV4-2 NA TRBJ2-7
CASSLSRFTEAFF TGTGCTAGCAGCTTAAGCCGGTTCACTGAAGCTTTCTTT NA TRBV7-7 NA TRBJ1-1
CASSDQQGAPNQPQHF TGTGCCAGCAGCGATCAACAGGGGGCGCCGAATCAGCCCCAGCATTTT TRBD1 TRBV6-6 few TRBJ1-5
CASSMRGPPSTDTQYF TGTGCCAGCAGTATGAGGGGACCGCCTAGCACAGATACGCAGTATTTT NA TRBV28 NA TRBJ2-3
CASSLRTGSSSNEQFF TGTGCCAGCAGCTTAAGAACAGGGTCGAGCTCTAATGAGCAGTTCTTC NA TRBV11-3 NA TRBJ2-1
CASSLEWGLAGVLADTQYF TGTGCCAGCAGCTTAGAATGGGGACTAGCGGGAGTTCTGGCAGATACGCAGTATTTT TRBD2 TRBV7-8 NA TRBJ2-3
CASSRSGTPGGEQFF TGTGCCAGCAGCCGATCAGGGACTCCGGGTGGTGAGCAGTTCTTC NA TRBV7-2 NA TRBJ2-1
CASIRQGGFGEQYF TGTGCCAGCATCCGTCAGGGGGGTTTTGGGGAGCAGTACTTC NA TRBV28 NA TRBJ2-7
CASSLFTPGGEQYF TGTGCCAGCAGTTTATTCACCCCTGGGGGGGAGCAGTACTTC NA TRBV28 NA TRBJ2-7
CASSRIPPAFF TGTGCCAGCAGCAGAATTCCTCCTGCTTTCTTT NA TRBV21-1 NA TRBJ1-1
CASSLDQAFYEQYF TGTGCCAGCAGCTTAGATCAGGCGTTTTACGAGCAGTACTTC NA TRBV11-2 NA TRBJ2-7
CASILDSGYTEAFF NA NA TRBV10-2 NA TRBJ1-1
CASSPPGGVLETQYF TGTGCCAGCAGTCCTCCAGGGGGCGTTTTGGAGACCCAGTACTTC TRBD1 TRBV25-1 NA TRBJ2-5
CAWSRGPGGNYGYTF TGTGCCTGGAGTAGGGGACCCGGCGGTAACTATGGCTACACCTTC NA TRBV30 NA TRBJ1-2
CASTKRAGGAYNEQFF TGTGCCAGTACCAAAAGAGCGGGGGGGGCCTACAATGAGCAGTTCTTC TRBD2 TRBV19 NA TRBJ2-1
CASSPEQYF TGCGCCAGCAGCCCCGAGCAGTACTTC NA TRBV5-1 NA TRBJ2-7
CAGSQDPDTTSYGYTF TGTGCCGGCAGCCAAGATCCGGACACGACCTCCTATGGCTACACCTTC NA TRBV4-2 NA TRBJ1-2
CASSLEPGLYGYTF TGTGCCAGCAGCTTAGAGCCAGGACTCTATGGCTACACCTTC NA TRBV11-2 NA TRBJ1-2
CASSLDSGLAQDTQYF TGTGCCAGCAGCTTAGATAGTGGACTAGCTCAAGATACGCAGTATTTT TRBD2 TRBV11-2 NA TRBJ2-3
CASSRGSNQETQYF TGTGCCAGCAGCAGGGGGAGTAACCAAGAGACCCAGTACTTC NA TRBV11-2 NA TRBJ2-5
CASSLDGREGGEQYF TGCGCCAGCAGCTTGGACGGCAGGGAGGGGGGCGAGCAGTACTTC NA TRBV5-1 NA TRBJ2-7
CASSQDRVGDQPQHF TGCGCCAGCAGCCAAGATCGGGTTGGCGATCAGCCCCAGCATTTT NA TRBV4-1 once TRBJ1-5
CASSLSRSNYGYTF TGTGCCAGTAGCCTATCCCGATCTAACTATGGCTACACCTTC NA TRBV19 NA TRBJ1-2
CASSSKAPEAFF TGTGCCAGTAGTAGCAAGGCCCCTGAAGCTTTCTTT NA TRBV19 NA TRBJ1-1
CASSPLPGLGDEQYF TGTGCCAGCTCACCACTTCCGGGACTAGGCGACGAGCAGTACTTC TRBD2 TRBV18 NA TRBJ2-7
CASSPSGQREGTGELFF TGTGCCAGCAGCCCTTCGGGCCAGCGGGAGGGAACCGGGGAGCTGTTTTTT TRBD2 TRBV7-9 NA TRBJ2-2
CASTGSGELFF TGCGCCAGTACAGGGTCCGGGGAGCTGTTTTTT NA TRBV23-1 NA TRBJ2-2
CASTIGGSGDYEQYF TGTGCCAGCACCATAGGCGGGAGTGGGGACTACGAGCAGTACTTC TRBD2 TRBV11-2 NA TRBJ2-7
CASSPLEMEGYTF TGTGCCAGCTCACCACTTGAAATGGAAGGCTACACCTTC NA TRBV18 NA TRBJ1-2
CASQLDDRVGGYTF TGTGCCAGCCAACTCGACGACAGGGTAGGAGGCTACACCTTC TRBD1 TRBV28 NA TRBJ1-2
CASSQVGQGGGELFF TGTGCCAGCAGCCAAGTAGGACAGGGGGGCGGGGAGCTGTTTTTT TRBD1 TRBV4-2 NA TRBJ2-2
CASRNGPVQGEKLFF TGTGCCAGCAGGAACGGCCCAGTCCAAGGTGAAAAACTGTTTTTT NA TRBV2 NA TRBJ1-4
CASSSGPREQFF TGTGCCAGCAGCTCGGGACCAAGAGAGCAGTTCTTC NA TRBV28 NA TRBJ2-1
CASSLNTGVGNTIYF TGCGCCAGCAGCTTAAACACAGGGGTCGGAAACACCATATATTTT TRBD1 TRBV5-1 NA TRBJ1-3
CASSEVAGSSYEQYF TGTGCCAGCAGTGAAGTAGCGGGGAGCTCCTACGAGCAGTACTTC TRBD2 TRBV6-1 NA TRBJ2-7
CASTAPGWPQFF TGTGCCAGCACCGCCCCGGGTTGGCCGCAGTTCTTC NA TRBV28 NA TRBJ2-1
CASSFRTEGEQYF TGTGCCAGCAGTTTCCGGACAGAGGGCGAGCAGTACTTC NA TRBV27 NA TRBJ2-7
CASSLVSRGNNEQFF TGCGCCAGCAGCTTGGTATCCAGGGGGAACAATGAGCAGTTCTTC TRBD1 TRBV5-1 NA TRBJ2-1
CASSKPGPSGYSYEQYF TGTGCCAGCAGCAAACCGGGCCCAAGCGGGTACTCCTACGAGCAGTACTTC NA TRBV5-4 NA TRBJ2-7
CASSPLAGGHTDTQYF TGTGCTAGCAGCCCCCTGGCGGGAGGTCACACAGATACGCAGTATTTT TRBD2 TRBV7-7 NA TRBJ2-3
CASSLIGSGDEQFF TGTGCCAGCAGTTTGATCGGGAGTGGCGATGAGCAGTTCTTC NA TRBV28 NA TRBJ2-1
CASSQDHLAGGRRNTDTQYF TGTGCCAGCAGCCAAGATCATCTAGCGGGAGGTCGACGGAACACAGATACGCAGTATTTT TRBD2 TRBV4-2 NA TRBJ2-3